Listed below are T cell receptor beta chains from one sample, sequenced in a study of shared clonotypes between healthy human individuals. TCRdb's copy holds only in-frame clones and misses some; the assay was immunoSEQ multiplex PCR. The table includes roughly 2.2 million clones, roughly 92% detected once. Source material: naive CD4+ T cells from PBMCs. The source is a man younger than 35 in good health. Some clones in this sample may be carry-over from other donors' samples. The CDR3 runs from the conserved cysteine through the conserved F or W. The order of the fields is clone size, V gene, CDR3 length, J gene, D gene, CDR3 DNA, CDR3 protein. A D gene is named only where the DNA matches it firmly. For some rows the clone size is stated as once, few or many, or as a class when expanded; others skip it.

.	TRBV7-9	16	TRBJ2-5	.	TGTGCCAGCAGCTTATTTCGGGCATCAACGGCGGAGACCCAGTACTTC	CASSLFRASTAETQYF
.	TRBV29-1	13	TRBJ2-7	.	TGCAGCGTTGAAGGCGAGGGCAGATACGAGCAGTACTTC	CSVEGEGRYEQYF
few	TRBV28	12	TRBJ1-1	.	TGTGCCAGCTTAGAGAAGAACACTGAAGCTTTCTTT	CASLEKNTEAFF
.	TRBV2	16	TRBJ2-3	TRBD1	TGTGCCAGCAGCGAATCCAGGGGGCGAAGCACAGATACGCAGTATTTT	CASSESRGRSTDTQYF
.	TRBV5-1	14	TRBJ1-5	.	TGCGCCAGCAGCTTAGGACTCGCGGAGCAGCCCCAGCATTTT	CASSLGLAEQPQHF
.	TRBV6-1	13	TRBJ2-7	TRBD2	TGTGCCGGTGGACTAGCGGGGAACTACGAGCAGTACTTC	CAGGLAGNYEQYF
.	TRBV7-3	13	TRBJ1-1	.	TGTGCCAGCAGCTTAGGGCAGGGCACTGAAGCTTTCTTT	CASSLGQGTEAFF
once	TRBV7-2	13	TRBJ1-2	.	TGTGCCAGCAGCCGCGGGGATAACTATGGCTACACCTTC	CASSRGDNYGYTF
.	TRBV6-5	14	TRBJ1-6	.	TGTGCCAGCAGTTTTGGGACCTCTAATTCACCCCTCCACTTT	CASSFGTSNSPLHF
once	TRBV6-1	13	TRBJ1-1	.	TGTGCCAGCAGGATGGACATGAACACTGAAGCTTTCTTT	CASRMDMNTEAFF
.	TRBV4-1	15	TRBJ2-3	.	TGCGCCAGCAGTACTCTAGGAGGGAGCACAGATACGCAGTATTTT	CASSTLGGSTDTQYF
.	TRBV28	16	TRBJ1-5	.	TGTGCCAGTGGAAGAGAGGGCAGGGGCTTAGCTCAGCCCCAGCATTTT	CASGREGRGLAQPQHF
.	TRBV10-2	13	TRBJ2-1	TRBD1	TGCGCCAGCAGTGCCTCGGACAGGGGGAAGCAGTTCTTC	CASSASDRGKQFF
.	TRBV5-1	14	TRBJ1-2	.	TGCGCCAGCAGCTCTGGGACTCCTGGCTATGGCTACACCTTC	CASSSGTPGYGYTF
.	TRBV7-2	12	TRBJ1-1	.	TGTGCCAGCAGCTTATGGGACACTGAAGCTTTCTTT	CASSLWDTEAFF
.	TRBV5-1	16	TRBJ2-5	TRBD2	TGCGCCAGCAGCTTGGTTCCGACTAGCGGTCAAGAGACCCAGTACTTC	CASSLVPTSGQETQYF
.	TRBV5-1	13	TRBJ1-2	.	TGCGCCAGCAGCTTGGGTCAGGGCAGTGGCTACACCTTC	CASSLGQGSGYTF
few	TRBV28	13	TRBJ1-1	.	TGTGCCAGCACCACTTCCTCGGGCACTGAAGCTTTCTTT	CASTTSSGTEAFF
.	TRBV4-3	17	TRBJ2-1	.	TGCGCCAGCAGCCAAGATCAATTCCTCGCTTCCTACAATGAGCAGTTCTTC	CASSQDQFLASYNEQFF
once	TRBV27	16	TRBJ2-2	TRBD1	TGTGCCAGCAGTACCCACAGGGGGGAGAACACCGGGGAGCTGTTTTTT	CASSTHRGENTGELFF
.	TRBV28	14	TRBJ2-5	TRBD2	TGTGCCAGCAGTCGGGGGGGCTTGGGTGAGACCCAGTACTTC	CASSRGGLGETQYF
.	TRBV29-1	13	TRBJ2-2	.	TGCAGCGTTGAAGATCAGGGCGCCGGGGAGCTGTTTTTT	CSVEDQGAGELFF
.	TRBV19	14	TRBJ2-3	.	TGTGCCAGTAGGATGGGCGGGAGCACAGATACGCAGTATTTT	CASRMGGSTDTQYF
.	TRBV6-5	12	TRBJ1-2	.	TGTGCCACCCGGACAGTGGAGGGTGGCTACACCTTC	CATRTVEGGYTF
.	TRBV28	13	TRBJ2-1	.	TGTGCCAGCAGTCCGCCGACTTACAATGAGCAGTTCTTC	CASSPPTYNEQFF
.	TRBV11-2	15	TRBJ2-7	TRBD1	TGTGCCAGCAGCCCCCGGACAGGGGCATCCTACGAGCAGTACTTC	CASSPRTGASYEQYF
.	TRBV11-3	16	TRBJ2-4	TRBD1	TGTGCCAGCAGCTTAGATCGCCTGGGACAGGGAAACATTCAGTACTTC	CASSLDRLGQGNIQYF
.	TRBV6-4	15	TRBJ2-1	.	TGTGCCAGCAGCCCCACTCGGGGCCCTATAAGGGAGCAGTTCTTC	CASSPTRGPIREQFF
.	TRBV30	16	TRBJ2-2	TRBD2	TGTGCCTGGATTCTTAAGACTAGCCGACACACCGGGGAGCTGTTTTTT	CAWILKTSRHTGELFF
.	TRBV29-1	15	TRBJ1-1	TRBD1	TGCAGCACCAGGACAGGGGGTTCCTTCGGGACTGAAGCTTTCTTT	CSTRTGGSFGTEAFF
.	TRBV10-3	13	TRBJ1-2	.	TGTGCCATCACTCGGGAGGGAGTCGGCGGCTACACCTTC	CAITREGVGGYTF
.	TRBV4-3	14	TRBJ2-5	TRBD1	TGCGCCAGCAGCCAACTACAGGGGAGAGAGACCCAGTACTTC	CASSQLQGRETQYF
.	TRBV7-3	13	TRBJ2-3	.	TGTGCCAGCAGCTTAAAGTGGGCAGATACGCAGTATTTT	CASSLKWADTQYF
.	TRBV7-2	15	TRBJ1-5	TRBD1	TGTGCCAGCAGCCCGACAGGGCTGATCGGTCAGCCCCAGCATTTT	CASSPTGLIGQPQHF
.	TRBV27	15	TRBJ2-5	TRBD2	TGTGCCAGCAGTGGCGGGGCTAGCGGGGAAGAGACCCAGTACTTC	CASSGGASGEETQYF
once	TRBV7-2	16	TRBJ2-7	.	TGTGCCAGCAGCTTAGCCAGGGGGGCTGGTCTCTACGAGCAGTACTTC	CASSLARGAGLYEQYF
.	TRBV2	15	TRBJ2-7	TRBD2	TGTGCCAGCAGGGCGGGACTAGCGGAAACCTACGAGCAGTACTTC	CASRAGLAETYEQYF
.	TRBV9	16	TRBJ2-7	TRBD2	TGTGCCAGCAGCGTAGGACTAGCGGGGGCCCCCTACGAGCAGTACTTC	CASSVGLAGAPYEQYF
.	TRBV7-8	15	TRBJ2-1	.	TGTGCCAGCAGCTTAAGGGACTCTCCCTACAATGAGCAGTTCTTC	CASSLRDSPYNEQFF
.	TRBV18	17	TRBJ2-3	TRBD2	TGTGCCAGCTCACGAACGACAGGAGCGGGAGGGACAGATACGCAGTATTTT	CASSRTTGAGGTDTQYF
.	TRBV11-2	17	TRBJ2-2	.	TGTGCCAGCAGCTTCTTTGGCGGGCCCCGAAGGACCGGGGAGCTGTTTTTT	CASSFFGGPRRTGELFF
.	TRBV7-9	14	TRBJ2-5	TRBD2	TGTGCCAGCAGCCCCCTTTCTAGCGGCGAGACCCAGTACTTC	CASSPLSSGETQYF
.	TRBV7-9	17	TRBJ2-6	.	TGTGCCAGCACCCATTCTCCCCCTGCGCCTGGGGCCAACGTCCTGGCTTTC	CASTHSPPAPGANVLAF
.	TRBV9	14	TRBJ2-5	.	TGTGCCAGCAGCGTAGATCCGGGGACGGAGACCCAGTACTTC	CASSVDPGTETQYF
.	TRBV5-6	13	TRBJ2-1	.	TGTGCCAGCAGCTTGTACAGCAACAATGAGCAGTTCTTC	CASSLYSNNEQFF
.	TRBV6-5	14	TRBJ2-7	.	TGTGCCAGCAGTTATGGACTAAGCTCTCTCGAGCAGTACTTC	CASSYGLSSLEQYF